This T cell receptor (beta chain) was identified during a study of shared clonotypes between healthy human individuals. Study overall: CD4 naive and memory got three plates each, CD8 naive two, CD8 memory one. Overall study results and limits: The sharing of 4.5% to 5% of naive CD4 clonotypes was seen across a handful of donors.

The V segment lost 3 bases and the J segment 6 bases; nucleotides outside the gene matches: 14. This CDR3 contains 17 residues. Per the germline V gene, CDR1 is MNHEY and CDR2 is SMNVEV (reference sequence). Naive-designated CD8 cells lacked CD45RO, were positively enriched for CCR7, and omitted terminally differentiated effector memory CD45RA+ cells. On this clone: The antigen is undetermined.

Clones were read by immunoSEQ multiplex PCR, and TCRdb kept only the in-frame ones, dropping some. Here the sample spans 1.5 million to 2.5 million clones, roughly 94% being singletons. The chain employs TRBV27 and TRBJ2-7; 10 nucleotides match TRBD1. The receptor was isolated from a man between 18 and 35 years old in good health. The material sequenced was naive CD8+ T cells sorted from blood. The CDR3 is CASSFLPSGTGAREQYF. CDR3 coding DNA: TGTGCCAGCAGTTTCCTGCCGTCAGGGACAGGGGCCCGCGAGCAGTACTTC.